This entry describes one T cell receptor (beta chain). Its antigen is unidentified. All participants with HIV were treated in the United States. The V and J ends lost 3 bases and 1 base respectively, with 7 bases between them. The germline V gene encodes CDR1 MNHEY and CDR2 SVGAGI. This CDR3 comprises 14 residues. The assay, immunoSEQ v3.0, was run at survey level. Profiling relied on immunoSEQ multiplex PCR, and the TCRdb table lists in-frame clones only, not all of them. The data show some 19,000 clones, roughly 79% seen once. This record comes from a study of long-term antiretroviral therapy in people with HIV. Study-level information: There is a gap of about a decade between the earliest samples and the later 2015 immediate-ART recommendation. Study results and limitations: Clonal expansions arising prior to ART prevailed in the repertoire at every time point.

The sequence derives from a man between 50 and 59 years old with HIV. The rearrangement links TRBV6-5 to TRBJ1-5; D not resolved. Specimen: unsorted PBMCs, collected 2.2 years after starting antiretroviral therapy. The CDR3 nucleotides are TGTGCCAGCAGTTATCGAGGGAGCAATCAGCCCCAGCATTTT. Translation gives CASSYRGSNQPQHF.